This TCR beta chain stems from a study of cytomegalovirus exposure and HLA in healthy donors. Study conclusions and caveats: Later on, an analysis found that several of the most significant clusters appeared to be linked to common viral pathogens, which included parvovirus B19.

The PCR ran on 60 Vbeta and 13 Jbeta primers. Data came from immunoSEQ multiplex PCR; TCRdb stores just in-frame clones and leaves some out. The profile covers around 110,000 clones, with roughly 69% appearing a single time and roughly 10% taken by the ten largest. This CDR3 spans 19 amino acids. The V segment lost 3 bases and the J segment 0 bases; nucleotides outside the gene matches: 15. Germline lookup yields CDR1 SGDLS and CDR2 YYNGEE. In this sample, this clone turned up a few times. The antigen is not known. Sequenced input: PBMCs. The sequence was collected from a woman between 40 and 55 years old in good health and CMV-seropositive. The rearrangement joins TRBV9 to TRBJ2-1, with TRBD2 identical over 7 bases. The CDR3 sequence: CASSAGPSGLTSSYNEQFF. For the CDR3, the DNA is TGTGCCAGCAGCGCAGGGCCTAGCGGATTAACTAGCTCCTACAATGAGCAGTTCTTC.